This T cell receptor (beta chain) was identified in a study of low-dose radiotherapy and immunotherapy resistance in tumors. Study information: The patients were given nivolumab 240 mg every two weeks and ipilimumab 1 mg/kg every six weeks, through an intravenous route.

Time point denoted: before trial treatment. Germline loops: CDR1 SNHLY, CDR2 FYNNEI. The length of the CDR3 is 22 amino acids, counting both ends. On this clonotype itself: The DNA is omitted, as the CDR3 cannot be located on it reliably, and the CDR3 follows TCRdb's listing.

With a constant-region primer and a V-primer adapter, TCRs were subjected to 20 PCR cycles of amplification. TCRdb ran MiXCR on the reads and lists one entry per CDR3 protein. The sample has about 46,000 distinct CDR3 sequences, approximately 12% seen once. The receptor was derived from a female donor with ovarian cancer. V and J are TRBV2 and TRBJ2-2; the D call of TRBD2 is as the table states it, not checked on the DNA. The sequences come from PBMCs, collected before treatment. CDR3 in amino acids: CASSPWGGGEQFFGPRTGELFF.